These 26 T cell receptor beta chains share one sample of origin, sequenced in a study of cytomegalovirus exposure and HLA in healthy donors (dated 2017 in TCRdb). The library was made by the immunoSEQ multiplex PCR assay. The multiplex PCR relied on a mix of 60 forward primers for TCR Vbeta segments and 13 reverse primers for TCR Jbeta segments. Entries here come from immuneACCESS through TCRdb and include only in-frame sequences with V and J called. Some clones fail to appear in such tables; in the studies checked, an unresolved V gene covers under half of the shortfall, and the cause of the remainder is unknown. The table for this sample lists about 93,000 clones; roughly four fifths of them were counted only once. The ten most abundant clones make up about 3.8% of the sample. The sequenced sample consisted of PBMCs. The receptor source for this set is a man aged 50 to 60 in good health and CMV-seronegative.

The chain couples TRBV7-9 to TRBJ2-7, with TRBD1 matching 8 bases. Per germline, CDR1 SEHNR and CDR2 FQNEAQ (reference sequence). CDR3 length: 15 amino acids. V lost 5 bases, J lost 4 bases, and 10 bases stayed unmatched. The DNA for the CDR3 is TGTGCCAGCAGCCCCGGCCCCGACAGGGGATACGAGCAGTACTTC. Amino acid sequence: CASSPGPDRGYEQYF.

This clone was found once. The chain carries TRBV19 and TRBJ2-1; 8 positions match TRBD2. Germline CDR1 is LNHDA and CDR2 is SQIVND (reference sequence). This CDR3 contains 15 residues. V lost 9 bases and J lost 1; bases outside the gene matches: 8. Here the CDR3 reads CASRLTGGSYNEQFF. Here the CDR3 DNA reads TGTGCCAGCCGCCTTACGGGAGGGTCCTACAATGAGCAGTTCTTC. The full variable domain, completed using reference TRBV19 and TRBJ2-1, is DGGITQSPKYLFRKEGQNVTLSCEQNLNHDAMYWYRQDPGQGLRLIYYSQIVNDFQKGDIAEGYSVSREKKESFPLTVTSAQKNPTAFYLCASRLTGGSYNEQFFGPGTRLTVL.

The chain employs TRBV18 and TRBJ1-1; perhaps TRBD1 as D (6 bases). Trimming cost V 4 bases and J 5 bases, with 11 bases left between them. The CDR3 has 13 residues. Germline assignment: CDR1 KGHSH and CDR2 LQKENI. CDR3 DNA sequence: TGTGCCAGCTCACAACAGGGTGGGACTGAAGCTTTCTTT. It encodes CASSQQGGTEAFF.

The chain combines TRBV12-5 with TRBJ2-3; TRBD2 matches at 8 bases. Per germline, CDR1 LGHNT and CDR2 FRNRAP. The CDR3 is 13 amino acids. V lost 9 bases to trimming and J lost 0 bases; unmatched junction nucleotides: 2. The CDR3 region is CASRGGSTDTQYF. CDR3 in DNA: TGTGCTAGCCGGGGGGGAAGCACAGATACGCAGTATTTT.

The J gene is TRBJ2-1, the V gene TRBV10-3; possibly TRBD2 for D (5 bases). Germline V gene sequence: CDR1 ENHRY, CDR2 SYGVKD. The CDR3 is 14 amino acids. V lost 0 bases and J 4 bases, leaving 7 bases between the germline ends. The CDR3 DNA reads as TGTGCCATCAGTGAGTCTGTAGCGTACAATGAGCAGTTCTTC. Its translation is CAISESVAYNEQFF.

The chain recombines TRBV7-2 with TRBJ1-2; D unclear. Trimming took 1 base from V and 0 from J, leaving 9 bases between them. The CDR3 covers 15 residues. In germline, CDR1 is SGHTA, CDR2 FQGNSA. CDR3 region: CASSLGPLANYGYTF. CDR3 in DNA: TGTGCCAGCAGCTTAGGTCCATTAGCTAACTATGGCTACACCTTC.

The chain couples TRBV5-1 to TRBJ2-3; TRBD1 matches 7 bases. Trimming removed 3 bases from V and 4 bases from J; junction bases left unmatched: 2. The CDR3 spans 13 residues. Germline V CDR1 and CDR2: SGHRS, YFSETQ. This CDR3 is CASSSQGADTQYF. CDR3 sequence (DNA): TGCGCCAGCAGCTCCCAGGGGGCAGATACGCAGTATTTT.

This sequence joins TRBV6-5 and TRBJ1-1; 10 nucleotides align to TRBD1. Per germline, CDR1 MNHEY and CDR2 SVGAGI. CDR3 length: 15 amino acids. The J segment lost 0 bases and the V segment lost 7 bases, leaving 5 bases of the junction unmatched. CDR3 sequence reads: CASTMTGGMNTEAFF. Written as DNA, the CDR3 is TGTGCCAGCACCATGACAGGGGGCATGAACACTGAAGCTTTCTTT.

The chain recombines TRBV2 with TRBJ1-4; maybe TRBD1 (5 bases). V was clipped by 6 bases and J by 8 bases, with 16 bases between them. This CDR3 is 14 amino acids long. CDR1 and CDR2 (germline): SNHLY, FYNNEI. CDR3 in amino acids: CASRLGGLREKLFF. CDR3 nucleotides: TGTGCCAGCAGGCTCGGGGGGTTACGGGAAAAACTGTTTTTT. Supplemented by reference TRBV2 and TRBJ1-4, the full variable domain reads EPEVTQTPSHQVTQMGQEVILRCVPISNHLYFYWYRQILGQKVEFLVSFYNNEISEKSEIFDDQFSVERPDGSNFTLKIRSTKLEDSAMYFCASRLGGLREKLFFGSGTQLSVL.

The V and J genes are TRBV6-1 and TRBJ1-4; a weak D match, TRBD1 (6 bases). There are 14 residues in the CDR3. V was cut by 8 bases and J by 5 bases, with 15 bases left in between. CDR1 and CDR2 (germline): MNHNS, SASEGT. The CDR3 nucleotides are TGTGCCAGCGGGGTGACAGGCGGGAATGAAAAACTGTTTTTT. This gives the protein CASGVTGGNEKLFF.

The chain joins TRBV9 to TRBJ2-2; TRBD2 agrees at 7 bases. V lost 1 base to trimming and J lost 3 bases; unmatched junction nucleotides: 3. This CDR3 has 15 amino acids. The germline V gene encodes CDR1 SGDLS and CDR2 YYNGEE. CDR3 sequence (DNA): TGTGCCAGCAGCGTACGACTAGCTGACACCGGGGAGCTGTTTTTT. This codes for CASSVRLADTGELFF.

This chain connects TRBV27 to TRBJ2-2; 8 bases agree with TRBD2. From germline, CDR1 is MNHEY and CDR2 SMNVEV (reference sequence). V shed 2 bases and J 5 bases; nucleotides not matched to a gene: 4. This CDR3 is 15 amino acids long. The CDR3 loop is CASSLSGSETGELFF. In DNA, the CDR3 is TGTGCCAGCAGTTTAAGCGGGAGTGAGACCGGGGAGCTGTTTTTT.

This rearrangement joins TRBV27 to TRBJ2-3, with 10 bases aligning to TRBD2. This CDR3 region has 16 residues. After removal of 6 bases from V and 2 bases from J, the junction contained 8 bases not matched to a gene. Germline assignment: CDR1 MNHEY and CDR2 SMNVEV (reference sequence). CDR3 protein: CASRILAGQNTDTQYF. In DNA form, the CDR3 reads TGTGCCAGCAGGATACTAGCGGGACAGAACACAGATACGCAGTATTTT.

The V and J genes are TRBV29-1 and TRBJ2-1, with D possibly being TRBD2 (5 bases). The CDR3 contains 15 residues. The V end was cut by 4 bases, the J end by 1 base, with 14 bases between. From germline, CDR1 is SQVTM and CDR2 ANQGSEA. CDR3 nucleotide sequence: TGCAGCGTTGGAGGGAGTACGTCATCCTACAATGAGCAGTTCTTC. Its translation: CSVGGSTSSYNEQFF.

The J gene is TRBJ1-1, the V gene TRBV6-5; 10 nucleotides line up with TRBD1. The CDR3 totals 15 residues. J gave up 6 bases and V 3 bases, and 7 bases lay outside the gene matches. The germline V gene encodes CDR1 MNHEY and CDR2 SVGAGI. CDR3 in amino acids: CASSYSRQGASEAFF. The CDR3 coding sequence is TGTGCCAGCAGTTATTCCCGACAGGGGGCTTCTGAAGCTTTCTTT.

This clone was detected only a few times. The chain combines TRBV18 with TRBJ2-3; TRBD2 matches at 9 bases. CDR1 and CDR2 from the germline V gene are KGHSH and LQKENI. The CDR3 length is 15 residues. V was pared by 6 bases and J by 6 bases, with 10 bases of the junction left unmatched. The CDR3 DNA follows: TGTGCCAGCTCTACCGTAGCGGGAGTTTTGGATACGCAGTATTTT. It codes for CASSTVAGVLDTQYF.

The chain uses TRBV7-9 and TRBJ2-2, with unresolved D. V lost 5 bases to trimming and J lost 6 bases, with 10 bases between them. Germline CDR1 is SEHNR and CDR2 is FQNEAQ (reference sequence). This CDR3 region has 13 residues. The CDR3 spells CASSTDTSGELFF. For the CDR3, the DNA is TGTGCCAGCAGCACAGACACCTCCGGGGAGCTGTTTTTT.

This clone has only one observation. The chain couples TRBV5-1 to TRBJ2-3; 10 bases map to TRBD1. This CDR3 is built from 13 residues. The ends lost 6 bases at V and 5 bases at J; junction bases unmatched: 3. CDR1 is SGHRS and CDR2 is YFSETQ in the germline V gene. The CDR3 here is CASMGQGLDTQYF. The CDR3 DNA reads TGCGCCAGCATGGGACAGGGGCTAGATACGCAGTATTTT.

V is TRBV5-1 and J is TRBJ2-7, with 12 bases identical to TRBD1. The V gene end was trimmed by 0 bases and the J gene end by 5 bases; junction bases not matched to a gene: 9. The CDR3 runs to 17 residues. CDR1 is SGHRS and CDR2 is YFSETQ in the germline V gene. The CDR3 region is CASSLVPFGTGGDEQYF. The CDR3 DNA reads as TGCGCCAGCAGCTTGGTTCCTTTCGGGACAGGGGGCGACGAGCAGTACTTC.

This chain joins TRBV7-3 and TRBJ2-3; 10 nucleotides agree with TRBD2. The CDR3 sequence is 17 residues long. V was pared by 0 bases and J by 8 bases, with 11 bases of the junction left unmatched. Germline V CDR1 and CDR2: SGHTA, FQGTGA. The CDR3 here is CASSLTLGLAGVGTQYF. The CDR3 DNA reads as TGTGCCAGCAGCTTAACTTTAGGGCTAGCGGGAGTTGGTACGCAGTATTTT.

The CDR3 loop reads CASSYSAGQETQYF. Written as DNA, the CDR3 is TGCGCCAGCAGCTATTCAGCGGGGCAAGAGACCCAGTACTTC. This chain joins TRBV5-1 and TRBJ2-5, with TRBD2 matching 7 bases. V was pared by 3 bases and J by 2 bases, with 4 bases of the junction left unmatched. The CDR3 length is 14 residues. Germline V gene data show CDR1 as SGHRS and CDR2 as YFSETQ.

The rearrangement joins TRBV2 to TRBJ1-5; no clear D. This CDR3 region has 13 residues. V lost 6 bases and J 1 base, leaving 7 bases between the germline ends. Germline CDR1 and CDR2: SNHLY and FYNNEI. In nucleotides, the CDR3 is TGTGCCAGCAGGGGCGACAGCAATCAGCCCCAGCATTTT. It codes for CASRGDSNQPQHF.

The J gene is TRBJ1-1, the V gene TRBV7-2; D unresolved. Germline V gene data show CDR1 as SGHTA and CDR2 as FQGNSA. V was shortened by 2 bases and J by 3 bases, with 13 bases between the two germline ends. CDR3 length equals 15 residues. CDR3 sequence: CASSLYSPGDTEAFF. The CDR3 nucleotides are TGTGCCAGCAGCTTATATTCCCCCGGGGACACTGAAGCTTTCTTT.

The chain carries TRBV23-1 and TRBJ2-7; no firm D call. TRBV23-1 is placed among ORFs of uncertain function. This CDR3 has 21 residues. V lost 4 bases, J lost 0 bases, and 31 bases lay in between. The CDR3: CASSLSPRPRRPEVGSYEQYF. CDR3 nucleotides: TGCGCCAGCAGTCTCTCCCCTAGGCCGAGGCGTCCCGAGGTGGGCTCCTACGAGCAGTACTTC.

The chain is built from TRBV28 and TRBJ1-5; D gene unclear. This CDR3 comprises 16 residues. The ends were cut back, 3 bases at V and 2 bases at J, with 14 bases in the middle. The germline V gene has CDR1 MDHEN and CDR2 SYDVKM. The CDR3 sequence is CASSLLEGFGNQPQHF. The CDR3 nucleotides read TGTGCCAGCAGTTTGTTGGAGGGATTTGGCAATCAGCCCCAGCATTTT.

The chain links TRBV7-6 to TRBJ2-2; D gene unclear. Trimming removed 7 bases from V and 5 bases from J, with 5 bases in between. CDR1 and CDR2 from the germline V gene are SGHVS and FNYEAQ. This CDR3 comprises 11 residues. The DNA of the CDR3 is TGTGCCAGCACCATTACCGGGGAGCTGTTTTTT. Protein sequence: CASTITGELFF.